Listed here are 9 T cell receptor beta chains from one sample, sequenced in a study of regulatory T cells in long-lasting Graves disease. Arm-PCR of CDR3 regions and iRepertoire HTBI primers were used to build TCR beta libraries. TCRdb re-derived calls from the multiplex PCR reads in MiXCR, one entry per CDR3 protein. The table lists fewer than 500,000 distinct CDR3 sequences, about a sixth of them singletons. Time point in this sample: newly diagnosed GD, antithyroid drugs for less than 3 months. RNA isolated from PBMCs was used to make the TCR library. The sample was also linked to a second study, of T cells in Graves' hyperthyroidism and ophthalmopathy.

The sequences come from peripheral blood mononuclear cells (PBMCs), collected at new diagnosis, from a patient treated with antithyroid drugs. Receptor source: a man aged 35-49 years with Graves disease.

This clonotype was detected only a few times. The chain uses TRBV6-1 and TRBJ2-5; D gene uncertain. CDR1 and CDR2 from the germline V gene are MNHNS and SASEGT. The CDR3 spans 16 residues. Trimming removed 1 base from V and 2 bases from J, with 14 bases in between. CDR3 loop: CASSEVWAVWQETQYF. CDR3 sequence (DNA): TGTGCCAGCAGTGAAGTGTGGGCCGTCTGGCAAGAGACCCAGTACTTC.

This clonotype came up many times. This chain joins TRBV11-2 and TRBJ2-1; no definite D call. The CDR3 is made up of 15 amino acids. From germline, CDR1 is SGHAT and CDR2 FQNNGV. Trimming pared 2 bases from V and 5 bases from J, leaving 13 bases between. CDR3 loop: CASSLQPTLHNEQFF. The CDR3 DNA sequence: TGTGCCAGCAGCTTACAACCCACCCTTCACAATGAGCAGTTCTTC.

The table lists this clonotype with a few counts. This chain links TRBV19 with TRBJ2-2; the match to TRBD1 covers 10 bases. The CDR3 is 16 amino acids. The V and J ends lost 4 bases and 4 bases, in that order; junction bases with no gene match: 6. CDR1 and CDR2 (germline): LNHDA, SQIVND (reference sequence). CDR3 DNA: TGTGCCAGTAGTACTCCGGGACAGGGGCTCACCGGGGAGCTGTTTTTT. Translating it yields CASSTPGQGLTGELFF.

This clonotype occurred a few times. In DNA form, the CDR3 reads TGTGCCACCTCTGACAGGGTTAAAGGGGAGCAGTACTTC. Its protein product is CATSDRVKGEQYF. This chain links TRBV24-1 with TRBJ2-7; TRBD1 agrees at 7 bases. This CDR3 contains 13 residues. Germline CDR1 is KGHDR and CDR2 is SFDVKD. The junction had 11 bases not matched to a gene; V was cut back by 9 bases and J by 7 bases.

The chain couples TRBV19 to TRBJ1-5; TRBD1 might be the D (5 bases). The germline gives CDR1 LNHDA, CDR2 SQIVND (reference sequence). The CDR3 loop spans 14 amino acids. V was shortened by 6 bases and J by 6 bases, with 15 bases between the two germline ends. CDR3 region: CASSSRSGIQPQHF. The CDR3 nucleotides read TGTGCCAGTAGCTCCAGGTCAGGGATTCAGCCCCAGCATTTT.

This clonotype was counted only a few times. The chain links TRBV15 to TRBJ2-2; D unresolved. The CDR3 extends over 12 amino acids. Germline V gene sequence: CDR1 LNHNV, CDR2 YYDKDF (reference sequence). The V end was cut by 1 base, the J end by 7 bases, with 4 bases between. In nucleotides, the CDR3 is TGTGCCACCAGCAGAGTTGGCGGGGAGCTGTTTTTT. Protein: CATSRVGGELFF.

This clonotype has a count of ten or more. The chain employs TRBV28 and TRBJ2-2; weak D call: TRBD2 (5 bases). Trimming left V 4 bases short and J 1 base short, with 16 bases between. Germline loops: CDR1 MDHEN, CDR2 SYDVKM. The CDR3 contains 17 residues. The CDR3 spells CASSSRKGLLNTGELFF. The DNA of the CDR3 is TGTGCCAGCAGTTCCCGCAAAGGACTGCTGAACACCGGGGAGCTGTTTTTT. The full variable domain, its missing parts supplied by reference TRBV28 and TRBJ2-2, is DVKVTQSSRYLVKRTGEKVFLECVQDMDHENMFWYRQDPGLGLRLIYFSYDVKMKEKGDIPEGYSVSREKKERFSLILESASTNQTSMYLCASSSRKGLLNTGELFFGEGSRLTVL.

As regards this clonotype: This clone may be a read error of a much larger clone one base away. The chain employs TRBV28 and TRBJ2-7; the match to TRBD1 covers 9 bases. Germline V gene data show CDR1 as MDHEN and CDR2 as SYDVKM. This CDR3 is built from 15 residues. In nucleotides, the CDR3 is TGTGCCAGCAGTCACCCGGACAGGGGAACCTACGAGCGGTACTTC. This sequence encodes CASSHPDRGTYERYF.

At least ten counts were recorded for this clonotype. The CDR3 bases are TGTGCCAGCAGAGAGGGGGGACTATGGGCTAACGAGCAGTACTTC. Protein product: CASREGGLWANEQYF. This sequence joins TRBV27 and TRBJ2-7, with D maybe TRBD2 (7 bases). The CDR3 contains 15 residues. V lost 6 bases, J lost 5 bases, and 20 bases lay in between. Germline lookup yields CDR1 MNHEY and CDR2 SMNVEV (reference sequence).